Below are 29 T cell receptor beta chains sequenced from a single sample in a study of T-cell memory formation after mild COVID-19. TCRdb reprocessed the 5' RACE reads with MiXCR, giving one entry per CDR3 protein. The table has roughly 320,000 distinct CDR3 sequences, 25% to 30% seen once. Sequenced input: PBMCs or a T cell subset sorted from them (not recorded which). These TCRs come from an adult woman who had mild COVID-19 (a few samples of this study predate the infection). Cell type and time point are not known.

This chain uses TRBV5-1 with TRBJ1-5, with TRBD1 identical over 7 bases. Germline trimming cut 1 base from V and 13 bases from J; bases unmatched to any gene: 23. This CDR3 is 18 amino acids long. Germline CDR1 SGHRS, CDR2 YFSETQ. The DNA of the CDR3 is TGCGCCAGCAGCTTGTTGACAGGGTGGGCCATTGGACCCCACCCTCAGCATTTT. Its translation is CASSLLTGWAIGPHPQHF. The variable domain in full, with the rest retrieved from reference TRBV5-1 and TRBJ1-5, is KAGVTQTPRYLIKTRGQQVTLSCSPISGHRSVSWYQQTPGQGLQFLFEYFSETQRNKGNFPGRFSGRQFSNSRSEMNVSTLELGDSALYLCASSLLTGWAIGPHPQHFGDGTRLSIL.

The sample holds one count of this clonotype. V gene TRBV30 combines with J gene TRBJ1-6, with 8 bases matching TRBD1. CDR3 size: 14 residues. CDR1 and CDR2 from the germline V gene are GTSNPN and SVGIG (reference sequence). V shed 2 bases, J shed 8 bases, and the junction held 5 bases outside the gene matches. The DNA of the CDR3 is TGTGCCTGGAGTCCAGGACAGGGTTATTCACCCCTCCACTTT. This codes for CAWSPGQGYSPLHF.

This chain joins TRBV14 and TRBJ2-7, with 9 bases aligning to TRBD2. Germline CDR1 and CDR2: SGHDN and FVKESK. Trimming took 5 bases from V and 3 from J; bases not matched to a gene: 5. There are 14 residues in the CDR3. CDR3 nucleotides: TGTGCCAGCAGCACCCGGACTAGCGTCTACGAGCAGTACTTC. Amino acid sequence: CASSTRTSVYEQYF.

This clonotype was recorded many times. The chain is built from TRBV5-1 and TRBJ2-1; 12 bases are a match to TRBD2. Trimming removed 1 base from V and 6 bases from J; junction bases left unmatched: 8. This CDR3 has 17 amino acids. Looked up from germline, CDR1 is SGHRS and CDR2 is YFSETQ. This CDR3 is CASSLSPLAGGRNEQFF. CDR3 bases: TGCGCCAGCAGCTTGTCCCCGCTAGCGGGGGGGCGCAATGAGCAGTTCTTC.

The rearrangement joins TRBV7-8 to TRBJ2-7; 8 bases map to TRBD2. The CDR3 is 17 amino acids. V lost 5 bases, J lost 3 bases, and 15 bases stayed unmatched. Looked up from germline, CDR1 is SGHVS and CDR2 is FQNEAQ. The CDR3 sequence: CASSPTVSSGSFYEQYF. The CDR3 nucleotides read TGTGCCAGCAGCCCCACCGTTTCGAGCGGGAGCTTCTACGAGCAGTACTTC.

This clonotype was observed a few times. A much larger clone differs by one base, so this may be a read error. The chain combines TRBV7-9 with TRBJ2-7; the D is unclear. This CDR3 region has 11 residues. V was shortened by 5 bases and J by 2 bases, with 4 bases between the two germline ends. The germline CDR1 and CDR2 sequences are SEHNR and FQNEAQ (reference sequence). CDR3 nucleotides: TGTGCCAGCAGCCCCACCTACGAGCAGTACTTC. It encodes CASSPTYEQYF.

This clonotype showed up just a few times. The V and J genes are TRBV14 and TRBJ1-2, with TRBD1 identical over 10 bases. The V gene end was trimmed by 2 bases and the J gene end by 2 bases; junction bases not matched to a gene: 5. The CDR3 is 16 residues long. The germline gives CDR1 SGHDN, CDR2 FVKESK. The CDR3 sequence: CASSQTRDRGNYGYTF. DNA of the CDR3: TGTGCCAGCAGCCAAACCCGGGACAGGGGCAACTATGGCTACACCTTC.

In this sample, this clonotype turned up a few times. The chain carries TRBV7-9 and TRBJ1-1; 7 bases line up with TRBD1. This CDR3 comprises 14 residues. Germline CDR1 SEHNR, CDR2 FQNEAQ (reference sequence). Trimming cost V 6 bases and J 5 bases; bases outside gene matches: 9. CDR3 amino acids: CASSFTGVRTEAFF. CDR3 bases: TGTGCCAGCAGTTTTACAGGGGTGAGAACTGAAGCTTTCTTT.

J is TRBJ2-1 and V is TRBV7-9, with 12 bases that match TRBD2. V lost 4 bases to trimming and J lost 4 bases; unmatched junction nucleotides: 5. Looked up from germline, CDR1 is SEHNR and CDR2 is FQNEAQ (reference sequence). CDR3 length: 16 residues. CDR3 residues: CASSSWTSGIYNEQFF. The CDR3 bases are TGTGCCAGCAGCTCCTGGACTAGCGGGATATACAATGAGCAGTTCTTC.

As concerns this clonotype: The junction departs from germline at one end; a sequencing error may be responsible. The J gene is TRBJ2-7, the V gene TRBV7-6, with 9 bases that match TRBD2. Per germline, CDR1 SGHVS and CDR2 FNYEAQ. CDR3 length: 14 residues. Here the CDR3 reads CDSSSLAGTHEQYF. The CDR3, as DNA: TGTGACAGCAGCTCGCTAGCGGGAACCCACGAGCAGTACTTC.

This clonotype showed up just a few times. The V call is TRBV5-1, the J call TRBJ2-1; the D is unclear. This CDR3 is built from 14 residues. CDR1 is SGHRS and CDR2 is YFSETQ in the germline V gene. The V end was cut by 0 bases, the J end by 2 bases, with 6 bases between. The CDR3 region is CASSLDPAYNEQFF. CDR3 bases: TGCGCCAGCAGCTTGGATCCGGCCTACAATGAGCAGTTCTTC. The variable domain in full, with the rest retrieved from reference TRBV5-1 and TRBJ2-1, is KAGVTQTPRYLIKTRGQQVTLSCSPISGHRSVSWYQQTPGQGLQFLFEYFSETQRNKGNFPGRFSGRQFSNSRSEMNVSTLELGDSALYLCASSLDPAYNEQFFGPGTRLTVL.

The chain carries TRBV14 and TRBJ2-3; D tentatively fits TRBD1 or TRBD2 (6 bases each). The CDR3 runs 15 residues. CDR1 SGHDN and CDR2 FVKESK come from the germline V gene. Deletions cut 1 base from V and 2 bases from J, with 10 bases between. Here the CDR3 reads CASSQVGGPTDTQYF. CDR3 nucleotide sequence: TGTGCCAGCAGCCAAGTGGGGGGCCCCACAGATACGCAGTATTTT.

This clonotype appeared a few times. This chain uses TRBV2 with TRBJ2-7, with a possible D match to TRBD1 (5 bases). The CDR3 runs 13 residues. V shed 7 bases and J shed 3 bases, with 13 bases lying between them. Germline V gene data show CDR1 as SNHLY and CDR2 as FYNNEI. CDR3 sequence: CASTSARDYEQYF. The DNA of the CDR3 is TGTGCCAGCACCTCCGCCAGGGACTACGAGCAGTACTTC.

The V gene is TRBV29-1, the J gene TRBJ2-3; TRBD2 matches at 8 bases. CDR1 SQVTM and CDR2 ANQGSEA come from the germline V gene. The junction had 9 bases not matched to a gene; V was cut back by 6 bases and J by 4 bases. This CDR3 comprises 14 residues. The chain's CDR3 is CSVRGDLGPDTQYF. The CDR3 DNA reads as TGCAGCGTGCGGGGGGACTTAGGCCCAGATACGCAGTATTTT.

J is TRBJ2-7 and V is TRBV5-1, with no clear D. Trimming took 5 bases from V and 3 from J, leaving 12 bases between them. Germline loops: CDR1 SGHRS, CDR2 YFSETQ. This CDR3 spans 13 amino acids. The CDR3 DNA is TGCGCCAGCAGAAAGGTGGCAGGCTACGAGCAGTACTTC. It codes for CASRKVAGYEQYF.

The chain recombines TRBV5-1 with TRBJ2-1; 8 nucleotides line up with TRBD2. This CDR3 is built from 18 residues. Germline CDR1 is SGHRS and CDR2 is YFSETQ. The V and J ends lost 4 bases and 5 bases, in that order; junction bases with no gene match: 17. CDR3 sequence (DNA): TGCGCCAGCAGCCGGCCCCGGGCTAGCGGGCCCAGTGACAATGAGCAGTTCTTC. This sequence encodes CASSRPRASGPSDNEQFF.

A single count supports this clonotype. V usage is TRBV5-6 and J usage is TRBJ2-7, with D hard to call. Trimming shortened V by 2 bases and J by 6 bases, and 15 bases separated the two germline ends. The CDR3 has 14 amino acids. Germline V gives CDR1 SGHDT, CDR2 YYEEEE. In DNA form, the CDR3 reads TGTGCCAGCAGCTTTTTGGCCGCGGTTGGCGAGCAGTACTTC. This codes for CASSFLAAVGEQYF.

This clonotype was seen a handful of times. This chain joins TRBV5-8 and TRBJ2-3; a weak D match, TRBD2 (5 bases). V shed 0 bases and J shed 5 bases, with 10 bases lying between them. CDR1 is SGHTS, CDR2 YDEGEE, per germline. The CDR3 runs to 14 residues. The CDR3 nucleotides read TGTGCCAGCAGCTTGGGGAGCGGAAGAGATACGCAGTATTTT. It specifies CASSLGSGRDTQYF. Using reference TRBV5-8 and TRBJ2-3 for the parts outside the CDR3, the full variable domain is EAGVTQSPTHLIKTRGQQATLRCSPISGHTSVYWYQQALGLGLQFLLWYDEGEERNRGNFPPRFSGRQFPNYSSELNVNALELEDSALYLCASSLGSGRDTQYFGPGTRLTVL.

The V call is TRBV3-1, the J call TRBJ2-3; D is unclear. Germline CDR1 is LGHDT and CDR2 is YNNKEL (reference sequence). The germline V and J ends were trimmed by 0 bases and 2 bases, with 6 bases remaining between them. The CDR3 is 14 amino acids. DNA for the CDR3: TGTGCCAGCAGCCAAGAACCGGCCACAGATACGCAGTATTTT. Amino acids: CASSQEPATDTQYF.

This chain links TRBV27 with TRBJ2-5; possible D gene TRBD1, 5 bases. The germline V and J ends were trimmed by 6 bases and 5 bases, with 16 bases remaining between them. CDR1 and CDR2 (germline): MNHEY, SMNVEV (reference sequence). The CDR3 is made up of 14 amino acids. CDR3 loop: CASSTIGHDETQYF. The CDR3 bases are TGTGCCAGCAGCACAATCGGACACGATGAGACCCAGTACTTC.

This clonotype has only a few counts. The CDR3 spells CASRPDRDQETQYF. The CDR3, as DNA: TGTGCCAGCAGACCTGACAGGGACCAAGAGACCCAGTACTTC. This chain links TRBV12-3 or TRBV12-4 with TRBJ2-5; 7 bases are shared with TRBD1. Unmatched junction bases numbered 4, after V lost 6 bases and J lost 0 bases. The CDR3 contains 14 residues.

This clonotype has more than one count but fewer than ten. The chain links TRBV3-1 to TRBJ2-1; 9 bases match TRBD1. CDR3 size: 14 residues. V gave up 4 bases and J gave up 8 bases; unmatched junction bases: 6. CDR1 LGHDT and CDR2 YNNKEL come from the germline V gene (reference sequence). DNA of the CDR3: TGTGCCAGCAGCCCGGGACAGGGATTCGATGAGCAGTTCTTC. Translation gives CASSPGQGFDEQFF.

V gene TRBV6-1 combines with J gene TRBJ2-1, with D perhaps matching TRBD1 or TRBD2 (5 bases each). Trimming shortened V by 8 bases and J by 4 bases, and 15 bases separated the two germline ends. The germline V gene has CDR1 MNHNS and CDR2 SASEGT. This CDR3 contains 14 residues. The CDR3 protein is CASQIRDGYNEQFF. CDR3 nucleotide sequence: TGTGCCAGCCAGATCAGGGACGGGTACAATGAGCAGTTCTTC.

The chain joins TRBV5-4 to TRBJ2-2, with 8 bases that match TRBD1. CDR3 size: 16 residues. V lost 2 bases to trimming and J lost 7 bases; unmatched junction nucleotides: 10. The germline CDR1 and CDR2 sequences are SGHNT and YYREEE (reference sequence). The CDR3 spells CASSLPAGQGRGELFF. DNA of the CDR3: TGTGCCAGCAGCTTACCCGCCGGACAGGGACGCGGGGAGCTGTTTTTT.

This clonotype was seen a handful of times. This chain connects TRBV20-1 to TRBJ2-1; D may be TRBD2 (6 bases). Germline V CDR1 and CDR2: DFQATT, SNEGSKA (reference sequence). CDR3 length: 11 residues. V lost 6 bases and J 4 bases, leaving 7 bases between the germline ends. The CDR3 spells CSAAGYNEQFF. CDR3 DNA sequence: TGCAGTGCCGCGGGGTACAATGAGCAGTTCTTC.

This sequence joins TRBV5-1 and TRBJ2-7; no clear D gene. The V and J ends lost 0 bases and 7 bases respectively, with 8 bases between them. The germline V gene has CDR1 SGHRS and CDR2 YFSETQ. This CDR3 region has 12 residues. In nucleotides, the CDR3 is TGCGCCAGCAGCTTGGACGGTCTGGAGCAGTACTTC. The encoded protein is CASSLDGLEQYF.

CDR3 sequence reads: CASGLGVNQPQHF. The CDR3 coding sequence is TGTGCTAGTGGTTTGGGGGTCAATCAGCCCCAGCATTTT. V is TRBV12-5 and J is TRBJ1-5; no reliable D call. The V end lost 1 base, the J end lost 3 bases, and 4 bases lay between the germline ends. CDR3 size: 13 residues. CDR1 LGHNT and CDR2 FRNRAP come from the germline V gene.

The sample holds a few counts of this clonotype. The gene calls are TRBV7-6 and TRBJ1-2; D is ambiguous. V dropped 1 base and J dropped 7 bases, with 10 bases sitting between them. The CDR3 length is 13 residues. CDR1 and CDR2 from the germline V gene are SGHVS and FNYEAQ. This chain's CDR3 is CASSLDFRGGYTF. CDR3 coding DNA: TGTGCCAGCAGCTTAGATTTTCGGGGTGGCTACACCTTC.

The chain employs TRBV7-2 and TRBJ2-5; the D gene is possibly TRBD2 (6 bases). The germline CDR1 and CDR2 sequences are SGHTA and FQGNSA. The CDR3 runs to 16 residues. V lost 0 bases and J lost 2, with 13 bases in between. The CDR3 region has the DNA TGTGCCAGCAGCTTAGCCGGGGGACGGATGCAAGAGACCCAGTACTTC. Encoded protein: CASSLAGGRMQETQYF.